Each of the 13 T cell receptor beta chains below was sequenced from the same sample in a study of T cell changes during pregnancy in multiple sclerosis. The protocol was immunoSEQ multiplex PCR, while the TCRdb copy is restricted to in-frame clones and leaves out a portion. The sample consists of over 90,000 clones, approximately 90% of them appearing once. Source: peripheral blood, taken before pregnancy. The source is a female donor with multiple sclerosis, enrolled in a pregnancy study.

V usage is TRBV5-1 and J usage is TRBJ1-5; TRBD1 aligns across 10 bases. Germline loops: CDR1 SGHRS, CDR2 YFSETQ. The V segment lost 0 bases and the J segment 2 bases; nucleotides outside the gene matches: 5. The CDR3 has 17 residues. The CDR3 nucleotides are TGCGCCAGCAGCTTGGCCACGACAGGGGGCCGCAATCAGCCCCAGCATTTT. Its translation: CASSLATTGGRNQPQHF.

The chain joins TRBV7-9 to TRBJ1-2, with TRBD1 matching 10 bases. V dropped 3 bases and J dropped 4; count of bases not matched to a gene: 11. Germline-derived CDR1 and CDR2 are SEHNR and FQNEAQ (reference sequence). This CDR3 is built from 17 residues. CDR3 amino acids: CASSFRTGTGDFYGYTF. The DNA for the CDR3 is TGTGCCAGCAGCTTCCGCACTGGGACAGGGGATTTCTATGGCTACACCTTC.

The chain couples TRBV6-5 to TRBJ2-7; 7 nucleotides match TRBD1. V was pared by 6 bases and J by 3 bases, with 8 bases of the junction left unmatched. Germline V CDR1 and CDR2: MNHEY, SVGAGI. The CDR3 loop spans 14 amino acids. This CDR3 is CASRVRDSYYEQYF. For the CDR3, the DNA is TGTGCCAGCAGGGTCCGGGACAGCTACTACGAGCAGTACTTC.

The chain joins TRBV7-9 to TRBJ2-7; 11 bases align to TRBD2. The V and J ends lost 5 bases and 0 bases, in that order; junction bases with no gene match: 6. The germline V gene has CDR1 SEHNR and CDR2 FQNEAQ (reference sequence). The CDR3 is 16 residues long. This CDR3 reads CASSEELAGASYEQYF. In nucleotides, the CDR3 is TGTGCCAGCAGCGAGGAACTAGCGGGGGCCTCCTACGAGCAGTACTTC.

The chain links TRBV6-1 to TRBJ2-3; TRBD2 might be the D (6 bases). Germline values: CDR1 MNHNS, CDR2 SASEGT. V lost 7 bases and J 0 bases, leaving 8 bases between the germline ends. There are 13 residues in the CDR3. The CDR3 region has the DNA TGTGCCAGCATAGCGGTCAGCACAGATACGCAGTATTTT. Translated: CASIAVSTDTQYF.

The V and J genes are TRBV6-1 and TRBJ1-5, with a possible D match to TRBD1 (6 bases). From germline, CDR1 is MNHNS and CDR2 SASEGT. The CDR3 length is 17 residues. V lost 2 bases, J lost 2 bases, and 16 bases lay in between. The CDR3 sequence: CASSENFGGAGNQPQHF. For the CDR3, the DNA is TGTGCCAGCAGTGAAAACTTTGGGGGCGCGGGCAATCAGCCCCAGCATTTT.

V gene TRBV12-5 combines with J gene TRBJ1-1; D gene uncertain. CDR1 is LGHNT, CDR2 FRNRAP, per germline. This CDR3 comprises 18 residues. The V end lost 3 bases, the J end lost 3 bases, and 23 bases lay between the germline ends. The CDR3 loop is CASGFPQLTWSMDTEAFF. DNA for the CDR3: TGTGCTAGTGGTTTTCCCCAACTCACCTGGAGCATGGACACTGAAGCTTTCTTT.

This chain links TRBV4-1 with TRBJ2-7; the D gene is possibly TRBD1 (6 bases). The germline CDR1 and CDR2 sequences are MGHRA and YSYEKL. The V and J ends lost 1 base and 0 bases respectively, with 22 bases between them. CDR3 length: 19 amino acids. The CDR3 DNA sequence: TGCGCCAGCAGCCAAGGTGGGGGATCCCGGGACACCTACTCCTACGAGCAGTACTTC. Translating it yields CASSQGGGSRDTYSYEQYF.

CDR3 residues: CASSMSGTAFEQYF. CDR3 DNA sequence: TGTGCCAGTAGTATGTCGGGGACAGCTTTCGAGCAGTACTTC. The chain combines TRBV19 with TRBJ2-7; 7 bases are a match to TRBD1. This CDR3 contains 14 residues. The V segment lost 3 bases and the J segment 6 bases; nucleotides outside the gene matches: 8. CDR1 is LNHDA, CDR2 SQIVND, per germline (reference sequence).

The chain uses TRBV10-1 and TRBJ2-5; TRBD1 is a possible D gene (5 bases). Trimming left V 3 bases short and J 5 bases short, with 16 bases between. This CDR3 has 15 residues. Per germline, CDR1 WNHNN and CDR2 SYGVQD (reference sequence). The CDR3 protein is CASSEGTRGPETQYF. The CDR3 region has the DNA TGCGCCAGCAGTGAAGGAACAAGGGGTCCGGAGACCCAGTACTTC.

This chain's CDR3 is CASSLDLGSNRENTGELFF. In DNA form, the CDR3 reads TGTGCCAGCAGCTTAGATCTGGGTTCGAACCGGGAGAACACCGGGGAGCTGTTTTTT. This chain links TRBV11-3 with TRBJ2-2, with D possibly TRBD2 on 5 matching bases. The V end lost 0 bases, the J end lost 1 base, and 18 bases lay between the germline ends. This CDR3 spans 19 amino acids. Germline CDR1 SGHNT, CDR2 YENEEA.

The chain combines TRBV2 with TRBJ2-3; 9 bases match TRBD1. Trimming took 5 bases from V and 4 from J; bases not matched to a gene: 7. The CDR3 length is 15 residues. Germline CDR1 reads SNHLY; CDR2 reads FYNNEI. The CDR3 region is CASSRDRVRPDTQYF. The CDR3 DNA is TGTGCCAGCAGTCGGGACAGGGTCCGACCAGATACGCAGTATTTT.

The chain employs TRBV19 and TRBJ2-7, with 8 bases identical to TRBD2. This CDR3 region has 14 residues. V was pared by 1 base and J by 2 bases, with 1 base of the junction left unmatched. The germline V gene encodes CDR1 LNHDA and CDR2 SQIVND (reference sequence). CDR3 DNA sequence: TGTGCCAGTAGTATAGGACTAGCGCCCTACGAGCAGTACTTC. Its protein is CASSIGLAPYEQYF.